The entry below describes one T cell receptor (beta chain). The entry originates in a study of T cell changes during pregnancy in multiple sclerosis. V lost 8 bases to trimming and J lost 1 base; unmatched junction nucleotides: 3. CDR1 is SEHNR and CDR2 is FQNEAQ in the germline V gene (reference sequence). The CDR3 runs to 14 residues. Profiling relied on immunoSEQ multiplex PCR, and the TCRdb table lists in-frame clones only, not all of them. The sample lists 45,000 to 60,000 clones; approximately 90% were seen once. This chain joins TRBV7-9 and TRBJ2-7; 12 bases fit TRBD2. Sequences were derived from CD4+ T cells from peripheral blood mononuclear cells, sampled before pregnancy. The sequence was obtained from a female donor with multiple sclerosis, enrolled in a pregnancy study. The CDR3 loop is CASGGTSGSYEQYF. The CDR3 region has the DNA TGTGCCAGCGGGGGGACTAGCGGGTCCTACGAGCAGTACTTC.